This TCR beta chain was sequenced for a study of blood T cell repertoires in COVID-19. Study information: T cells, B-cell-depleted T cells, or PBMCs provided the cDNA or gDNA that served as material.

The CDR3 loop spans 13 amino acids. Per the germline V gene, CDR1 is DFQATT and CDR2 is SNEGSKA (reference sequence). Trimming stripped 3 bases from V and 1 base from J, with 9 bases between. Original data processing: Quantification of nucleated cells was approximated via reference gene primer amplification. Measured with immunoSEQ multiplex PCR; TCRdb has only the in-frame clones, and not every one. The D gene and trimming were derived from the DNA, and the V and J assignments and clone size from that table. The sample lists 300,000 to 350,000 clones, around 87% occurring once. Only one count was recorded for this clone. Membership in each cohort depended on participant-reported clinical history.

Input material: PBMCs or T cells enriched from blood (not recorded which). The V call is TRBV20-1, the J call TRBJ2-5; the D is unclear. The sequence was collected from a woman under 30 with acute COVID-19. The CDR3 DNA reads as TGCAGTGCTAGTTTCCAGGCCCAAGAGACCCAGTACTTC. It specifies CSASFQAQETQYF.